This T cell receptor (beta chain) was retrieved from a study of immune cell composition in non-small cell lung cancer (dated by TCRdb to about 2017). Regarding the research as a whole: Histologic subtype, mainly lung adenocarcinoma or squamous cell carcinoma, was assigned on the basis of H&E together with p63, CK5, Napsin A and TTF-1 immunohistochemistry. Adaptive Biotechnologies TCR-beta sequencing was carried out on some 32 paired NSCLC tumour and non-adjacent lung specimens, as well as on about two dozen tumour-only specimens. Supplementary cohort #1, around nine lung adenocarcinoma cases, had paired tumour/lung TCR-beta sequencing and TIL populations generated to assess tumour reactivity. A few tumour specimens with TCR-beta data were of rare histological subtypes and were excluded from the subtype comparisons.

Study-wide findings and limitations: Nearly half of NSCLC cases had tumour-associated clones >0.5%, with roughly 76% of squamous carcinomas showing such clones compared with under 35% of adenocarcinomas. No significant correlation was found between tumour TCR-beta clonality and smoking pack-years. In under 13 adenocarcinoma cases, maximal tumour-associated clone frequency correlated strongly with TIL tumour reactivity, whereas overall clonality did not. Only roughly nine cases were included in the reactivity cohort, and sequence sharing between tumour-reactive clones and the dominant in vivo tumour-associated clones was not shown.

TCR-beta CDR3 regions were amplified from genomic DNA by a two-step multiplex PCR, with the second step adding Illumina-compatible adaptors. As a commercial immunoSEQ service, TCR-beta immunosequencing was carried out on an Illumina platform. As for how the authors treated the data: Repertoires were described by productive clonality and by Top 10 Clones, which is the percentage of T-cell templates coming from the ten most frequent sequences. Productive clonality ranged from 0 to 1, with 1 indicating a monoclonal population. Using log10 scatter plots, tumour-associated clones were identified as sequences that made up at least 0.1% of tumour T-cell templates yet were absent from the matched non-adjacent lung. Analyses were done in GraphPad Prism7 and R, with Student's t-tests for two-group comparisons, ANOVA for stages, and linear regression for relationships. The table comes from immuneACCESS by way of TCRdb, which keeps in-frame sequences with V and J called. Part of the clones is missing from these tables; in studies checked, under half for an unresolved V gene and the rest for unknown reasons. Clone size and V and J calls were adopted from that table, with D and trimming inferred from the DNA. This sample comprises more than 15,000 clones, 77% of them detected only once. 7.5% to 10% of the sample belongs to the ten largest clones.

Remarks on this clone: The target of this receptor is not known. Base qualities were left out, and no much larger clone turns up one base away.

Normal lung samples were non-adjacent lung tissue taken as far from the tumour as possible, at least 3 cm away, from the same patient. Frozen aliquots of unsorted single-cell suspensions were used for genomic DNA extraction with the QIAamp DNA kit. Tissues were received within 2 hours of resection and were immediately processed into single-cell suspensions. Tissue was broken up mechanically, digested enzymatically with DNase I, collagenase I and hyaluronidase for under 35 minutes at 37 degrees C, and then filtered and RBC-lysed. CDR1 and CDR2, looked up from the germline V gene, are SGHVS and FNYEAQ. The V end loses 5 bases and the J end loses 8 bases, and a stretch of 27 bases separates them. The CDR3, from cysteine to phenylalanine, totals 18 residues. The kept DNA is CDR3 alone, 54 bases in frame from the first base. These data were likewise used in another study, on CD4 T cells in lung cancer. Taken from the second paper: In the study, blood T cells of NSCLC patients were screened for responses to candidate mutation-encoded neoepitopes, and neoantigen-specific CD4+ T-cell clones and TCRs were isolated. Four patients undergoing curative-intent resections for stage I-III non-small cell lung cancer provided the tumor and non-adjacent lung tissue. The resected patients had lung adenocarcinoma or squamous cell carcinoma, were aged 60 to 69 at blood donation, and mostly were former smokers. Before blood donation, treatments including platinum chemotherapy had been received by the patients, and nivolumab or pembrolizumab had been received by some of the patients. Some blood-derived responses might reflect in vitro priming of naive T cells or cross-reactivity rather than memory responses to the cancer. TCRB deep sequencing tracked the frequency of neoantigen-specific clonotypes in tumor resections, non-adjacent lung and cultured T-cell products. TCRB sequence data were analyzed using the kit provider's software, and tumor enrichment of clonotype templates was assessed with Fisher's exact test.

The sequence joins TRBV7-6 to TRBJ1-4; TRBD1 might be the D gene, on 5 matching bases. The sample consisted of non-adjacent lung tissue. The clonotype comes from a human donor with non-small cell lung cancer. CDR3 reads: CASSQGSVFGRKGEKLFF. The nucleotide sequence is given as TGTGCCAGCAGCCAAGGTTCCGTTTTTGGGCGAAAGGGGGAAAAACTGTTTTTT.